Listed here are 10 T cell receptor beta chains from one sample, sequenced in a study of T cell responses to AZD1222 COVID-19 vaccine. Here immunoSEQ multiplex PCR was the method, and the copy in TCRdb shows in-frame clones only, minus some. The profile covers approximately 100,000 clones, with approximately 86% appearing a single time and approximately 3% taken by the ten largest. The material was peripheral blood, obtained 28 days after the second dose of the MenACWY control vaccine. The receptors here all came from an adult who received the MenACWY meningococcal vaccine as a control.

This clone was found once. This chain joins TRBV28 and TRBJ1-4, with 8 bases aligning to TRBD1. In germline, CDR1 is MDHEN, CDR2 SYDVKM. This CDR3 spans 17 amino acids. V lost 4 bases, J lost 5 bases, and 12 bases stayed unmatched. The CDR3 coding sequence is TGTGCCAGCAGTTCACCCGCGACAGGGGCCCGAAATGAAAAACTGTTTTTT. Translation gives CASSSPATGARNEKLFF.

The rearrangement links TRBV4-2 to TRBJ2-1; 7 positions agree with TRBD1. V lost 4 bases to trimming and J lost 10 bases; unmatched junction nucleotides: 7. From germline, CDR1 is LGHNA and CDR2 YNFKEQ. The length of the CDR3 is 13 residues. The CDR3 coding sequence is TGTGCCAGCAGCCGCGCCGTGGGACAGGAGCAGTTCTTC. Residues: CASSRAVGQEQFF.

This chain uses TRBV5-1 with TRBJ1-2; no clear D. There are 13 residues in the CDR3. The V gene's germline CDR1 is SGHRS and CDR2 YFSETQ. Deletions cut 1 base from V and 0 bases from J, with 4 bases between. The CDR3 loop reads CASSLRANYGYTF. Written as DNA, the CDR3 is TGCGCCAGCAGCTTGAGGGCTAACTATGGCTACACCTTC.

The CDR3 nucleotides are TGCGCCAGCAGCTACGGCAGCCTCTACGAGCAGTACTTC. Its translation: CASSYGSLYEQYF. The V and J genes are TRBV5-1 and TRBJ2-7; no reliable D call. Trimming took 3 bases from V and 3 from J, leaving 10 bases between them. Germline CDR1 reads SGHRS; CDR2 reads YFSETQ. The CDR3 extends over 13 amino acids.

The chain joins TRBV3-1 (or the pseudogene TRBV3-2) to TRBJ2-1; D is tentatively TRBD1 or TRBD2 (6 bases each). CDR1 and CDR2 from the germline V gene are LGHDT and YNNKEL (reference sequence). Deletions cut 6 bases from V and 7 bases from J, with 22 bases between. The CDR3 covers 16 residues. The CDR3 DNA sequence: TGTGCCAGCAGTTTCTCGGGGGCCTCTCTAGGGAATGAGCAGTTCTTC. Translated: CASSFSGASLGNEQFF.

This chain links TRBV3-1 (or the pseudogene TRBV3-2) with TRBJ2-7, with D possibly matching TRBD2 (5 bases). Germline values: CDR1 LGHDT, CDR2 YNNKEL (reference sequence). The V end was cut by 2 bases, the J end by 4 bases, with 9 bases between. CDR3 length equals 13 residues. CDR3 protein: CASSQPGGYEQYF. The CDR3 DNA reads TGTGCCAGCAGCCAACCTGGAGGTTACGAGCAGTACTTC.

CDR3 sequence reads: CASSLTGNTGELFF. The CDR3 DNA is TGTGCCAGCAGCCTCACGGGGAACACCGGGGAGCTGTTTTTT. V gene TRBV7-3 combines with J gene TRBJ2-2; D not resolved. Germline V gene data show CDR1 as SGHTA and CDR2 as FQGTGA. V was shortened by 5 bases and J by 1 base, with 8 bases between the two germline ends. This CDR3 spans 14 amino acids.

The CDR3 bases are TGTGCCAGCAGCCCACAGGGGGCGGGGGTCTACAATGAGCAGTTCTTC. Its translation: CASSPQGAGVYNEQFF. V usage is TRBV7-3 and J usage is TRBJ2-1; TRBD1 matches at 9 bases. V was pared by 5 bases and J by 3 bases, with 8 bases of the junction left unmatched. This CDR3 is 16 amino acids long. Germline CDR1 and CDR2: SGHTA and FQGTGA.

The gene calls are TRBV6-1 and TRBJ2-7, with 10 bases identical to TRBD2. V gave up 3 bases and J gave up 0 bases; unmatched junction bases: 2. The CDR3 loop spans 15 amino acids. The germline V gene has CDR1 MNHNS and CDR2 SASEGT. The CDR3 sequence is CASSDLAGASYEQYF. DNA for the CDR3: TGTGCCAGCAGTGATCTAGCGGGGGCCTCCTACGAGCAGTACTTC.

This sequence joins TRBV6-2 or TRBV6-3 and TRBJ2-3, with D uncertain. V was cut by 3 bases and J by 2 bases, with 9 bases left in between. The CDR3 is 14 residues long. Germline loops: CDR1 MNHEY, CDR2 SVGEGT. CDR3 sequence: CASSYTRHTDTQYF. CDR3 nucleotide sequence: TGTGCCAGCAGTTATACCCGACACACAGATACGCAGTATTTT.